A selection of T cell receptor beta chains follows, all from one sample in a study of T-cell memory formation after mild COVID-19. TCRdb called the 5' RACE reads again in MiXCR, with one record for every CDR3 protein. The sample lists 450,000 to 700,000 distinct CDR3 sequences, more than 15% occurring once. Sequenced material: PBMCs or a T cell subset sorted from them (not recorded which). These receptors were taken from an adult woman who had mild COVID-19 (a few samples of this study predate the infection). Cell type and time point are not known. The CDR3 runs from the conserved cysteine through the conserved F or W. D genes are given only for firm matches. Clone size is shown for a subset of rows, as once, few, many or a class of expanded clone.

>TRBJ2-7|TRBD1|TRBV30|-
TGTGCCTGGAGCCAGACAGGGCTCCGTCCCCACGAGCAGTACTTC
CAWSQTGLRPHEQYF
>TRBJ2-1|TRBD2|TRBV29-1|-
TGCAGCGTTGAACATGGACTAGCCGCCCGCAATGAGCAGTTCTTC
CSVEHGLAARNEQFF
>TRBJ2-1|-|TRBV20-1|-
TGCAGTGCTAGATCCCCGACGGGGAGCTCCTACAATGAGCAGTTCTTC
CSARSPTGSSYNEQFF
>TRBJ2-3|TRBD2|TRBV5-6|-
TGTGCCAGCAGCCCTCCTCTGGGGGGGGGGTTTGGCACAGATACGCAGTATTTT
CASSPPLGGGFGTDTQYF
>TRBJ2-3|-|TRBV5-5|few
TGTGCCAGCAGCGCAGGGATCCGGGCAGATACGCAGTATTTT
CASSAGIRADTQYF
>TRBJ2-5|-|TRBV20-1|few
TGCAGTGCCGTGTTACCAGCGTTAGAGACCCAGTACTTC
CSAVLPALETQYF
>TRBJ2-1|-|TRBV20-1|-
TGCAGTGCTACAAGGACCCGGTTGTACAATGAGCAGTTCTTC
CSATRTRLYNEQFF
>TRBJ2-7|-|TRBV5-4|few
TGTGCCAGCAGCTTCGGGAGCACCTACGAGCAGTACTTC
CASSFGSTYEQYF
>TRBJ2-2|-|TRBV30|-
TGTGCCTGGAGTGTAGGGGCCGGGGAGCTGTTTTTT
CAWSVGAGELFF
>TRBJ1-1|-|TRBV7-8|once
TGTGCCAGCAGAGCGGGGGGGAACATAGAGGAAGCTTTCTTT
CASRAGGNIEEAFF
>TRBJ1-1|-|TRBV5-1|-
TGCGCCAGCAGCTTGTGGGTAGGGGGGAACACTGAAGCTTTCTTT
CASSLWVGGNTEAFF
>TRBJ2-3|-|TRBV9|few
TGTGCCAGCAGCGCCGGCCCTAGCACAGATACGCAGTATTTT
CASSAGPSTDTQYF
>TRBJ1-2|-|TRBV5-6|-
TGTGCCAGCAGCAAGGATTTCCTGGGGATCTATGGCTACACCTTC
CASSKDFLGIYGYTF